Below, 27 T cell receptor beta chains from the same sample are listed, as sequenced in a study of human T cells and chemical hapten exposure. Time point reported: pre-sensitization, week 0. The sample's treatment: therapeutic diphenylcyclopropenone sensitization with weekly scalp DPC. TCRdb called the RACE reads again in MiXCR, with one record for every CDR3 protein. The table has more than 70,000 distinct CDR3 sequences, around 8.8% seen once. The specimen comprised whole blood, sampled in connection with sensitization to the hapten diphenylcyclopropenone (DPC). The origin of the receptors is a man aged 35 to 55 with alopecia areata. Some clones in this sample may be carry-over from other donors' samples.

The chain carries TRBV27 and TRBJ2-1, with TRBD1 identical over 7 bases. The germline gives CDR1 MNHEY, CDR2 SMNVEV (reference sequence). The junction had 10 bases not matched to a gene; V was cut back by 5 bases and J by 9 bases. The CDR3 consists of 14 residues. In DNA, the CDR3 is TGTGCCAGCAGTCCCTACTATCAGGGGGTTGAGCAGTTCTTC. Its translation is CASSPYYQGVEQFF.

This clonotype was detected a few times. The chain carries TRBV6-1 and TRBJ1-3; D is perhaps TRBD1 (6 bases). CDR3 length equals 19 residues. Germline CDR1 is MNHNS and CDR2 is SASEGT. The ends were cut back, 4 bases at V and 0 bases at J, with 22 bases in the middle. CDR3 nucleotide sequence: TGTGCCAGCAGTGTGGACAGAGCGATGGGAACCCTCTCTGGAAACACCATATATTTT. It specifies CASSVDRAMGTLSGNTIYF.

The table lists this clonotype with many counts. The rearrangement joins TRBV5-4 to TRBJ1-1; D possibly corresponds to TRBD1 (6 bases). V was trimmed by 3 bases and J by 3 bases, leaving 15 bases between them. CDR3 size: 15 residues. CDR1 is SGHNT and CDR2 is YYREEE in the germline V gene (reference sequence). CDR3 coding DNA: TGTGCCAGCAGCTCTCCAGGGGATTTGGACACTGAAGCTTTCTTT. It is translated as CASSSPGDLDTEAFF.

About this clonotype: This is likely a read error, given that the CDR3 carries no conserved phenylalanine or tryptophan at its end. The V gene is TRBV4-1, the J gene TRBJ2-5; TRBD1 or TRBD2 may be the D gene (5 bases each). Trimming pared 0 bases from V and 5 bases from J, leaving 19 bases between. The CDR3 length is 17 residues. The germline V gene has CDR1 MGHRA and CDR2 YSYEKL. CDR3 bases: TGCGCCAGCAGCCAAGAAATCGATGCGGCAGGGAGCGAGACCCAGTACTAC. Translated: CASSQEIDAAGSETQYY.

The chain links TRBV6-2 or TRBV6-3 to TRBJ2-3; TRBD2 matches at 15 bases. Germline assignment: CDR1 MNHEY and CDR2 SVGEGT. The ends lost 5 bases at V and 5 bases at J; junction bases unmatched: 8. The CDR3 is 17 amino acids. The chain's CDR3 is CASSTRTSGRGLDTQYF. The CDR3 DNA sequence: TGTGCCAGCAGTACCCGGACTAGCGGGAGGGGTTTAGATACGCAGTATTTT.

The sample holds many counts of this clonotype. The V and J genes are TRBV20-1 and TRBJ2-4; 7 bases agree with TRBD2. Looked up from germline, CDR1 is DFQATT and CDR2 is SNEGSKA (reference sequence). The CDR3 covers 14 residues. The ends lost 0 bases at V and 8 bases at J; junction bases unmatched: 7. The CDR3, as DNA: TGCAGTGCTAGAGATAGCGGGCCCGGGGACATTCAGTACTTC. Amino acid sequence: CSARDSGPGDIQYF.

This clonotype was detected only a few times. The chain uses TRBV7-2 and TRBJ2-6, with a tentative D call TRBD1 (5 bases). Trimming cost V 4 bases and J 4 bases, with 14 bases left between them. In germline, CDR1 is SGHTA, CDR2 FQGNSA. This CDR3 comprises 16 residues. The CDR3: CASSSPWAGGANVLTF. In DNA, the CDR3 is TGTGCCAGCAGCTCGCCGTGGGCAGGGGGGGCCAACGTCCTGACTTTC.

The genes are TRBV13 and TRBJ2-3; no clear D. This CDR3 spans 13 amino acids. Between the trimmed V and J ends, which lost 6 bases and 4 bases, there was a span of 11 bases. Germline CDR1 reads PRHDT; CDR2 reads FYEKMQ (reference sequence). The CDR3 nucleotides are TGTGCCAGCAGTCCGGACGGATCAGATACGCAGTATTTT. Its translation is CASSPDGSDTQYF.

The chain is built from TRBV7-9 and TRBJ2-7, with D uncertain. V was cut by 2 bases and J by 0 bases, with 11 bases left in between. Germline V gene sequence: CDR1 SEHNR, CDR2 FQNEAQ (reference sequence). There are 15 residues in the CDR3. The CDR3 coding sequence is TGTGCCAGCAGCTTAATAGGCGGTTTCTCCTACGAGCAGTACTTC. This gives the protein CASSLIGGFSYEQYF.

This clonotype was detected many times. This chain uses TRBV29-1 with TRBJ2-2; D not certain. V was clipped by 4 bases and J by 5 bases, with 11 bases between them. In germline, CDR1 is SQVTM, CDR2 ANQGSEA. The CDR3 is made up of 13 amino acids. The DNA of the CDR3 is TGCAGCGTTGGCGGCGGTGGGACCGGGGAGCTGTTTTTT. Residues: CSVGGGGTGELFF.

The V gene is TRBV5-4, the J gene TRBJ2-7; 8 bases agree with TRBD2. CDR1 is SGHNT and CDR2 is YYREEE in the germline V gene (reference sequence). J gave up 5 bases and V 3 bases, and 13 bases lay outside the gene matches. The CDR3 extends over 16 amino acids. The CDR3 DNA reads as TGTGCCAGCAGCTCCAGCGGGACTAGACCACCGGACGAGCAGTACTTC. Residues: CASSSSGTRPPDEQYF.

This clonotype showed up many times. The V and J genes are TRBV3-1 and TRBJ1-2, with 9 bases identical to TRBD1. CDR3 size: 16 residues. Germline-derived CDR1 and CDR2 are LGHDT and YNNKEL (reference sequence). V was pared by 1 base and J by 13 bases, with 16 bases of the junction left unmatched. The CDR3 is CASSQGSGTGSQQGTF. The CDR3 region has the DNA TGTGCCAGCAGCCAAGGGTCCGGGACAGGGTCGCAGCAGGGCACCTTC.

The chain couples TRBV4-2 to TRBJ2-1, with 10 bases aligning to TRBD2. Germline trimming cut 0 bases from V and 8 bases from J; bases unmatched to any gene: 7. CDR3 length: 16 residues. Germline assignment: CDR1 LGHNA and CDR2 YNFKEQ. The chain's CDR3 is CASSQEVAGGSDEQFF. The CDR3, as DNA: TGTGCCAGCAGCCAAGAGGTAGCGGGAGGTTCGGATGAGCAGTTCTTC.

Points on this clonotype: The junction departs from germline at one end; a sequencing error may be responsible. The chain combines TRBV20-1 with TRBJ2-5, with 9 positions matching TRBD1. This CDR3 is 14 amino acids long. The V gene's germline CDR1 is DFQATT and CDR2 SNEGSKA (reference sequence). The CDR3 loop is CSSRGGDRVKTQYF. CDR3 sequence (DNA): TGCAGTTCTAGAGGGGGGGACAGGGTGAAGACCCAGTACTTC.

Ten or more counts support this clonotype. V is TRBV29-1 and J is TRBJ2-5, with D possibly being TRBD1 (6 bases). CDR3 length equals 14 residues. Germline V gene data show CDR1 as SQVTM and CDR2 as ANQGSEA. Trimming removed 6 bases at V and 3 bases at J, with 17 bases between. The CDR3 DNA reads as TGCAGCGTGGAAACAGGGCCCGCAAAAGAGACCCAGTACTTC. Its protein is CSVETGPAKETQYF.

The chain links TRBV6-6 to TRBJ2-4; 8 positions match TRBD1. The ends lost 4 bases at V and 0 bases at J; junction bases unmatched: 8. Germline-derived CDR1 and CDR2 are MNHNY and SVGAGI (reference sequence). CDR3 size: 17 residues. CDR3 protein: CASSSTGTGVAKNIQYF. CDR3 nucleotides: TGTGCCAGCAGTTCCACCGGGACAGGTGTAGCCAAAAACATTCAGTACTTC.

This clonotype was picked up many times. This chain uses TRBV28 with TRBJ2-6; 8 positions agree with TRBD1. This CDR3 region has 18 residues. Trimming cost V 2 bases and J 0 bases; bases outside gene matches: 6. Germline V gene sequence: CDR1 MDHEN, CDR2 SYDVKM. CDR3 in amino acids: CASSLGTGPRSGANVLTF. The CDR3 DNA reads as TGTGCCAGCAGTTTAGGGACAGGCCCCCGCTCTGGGGCCAACGTCCTGACTTTC.

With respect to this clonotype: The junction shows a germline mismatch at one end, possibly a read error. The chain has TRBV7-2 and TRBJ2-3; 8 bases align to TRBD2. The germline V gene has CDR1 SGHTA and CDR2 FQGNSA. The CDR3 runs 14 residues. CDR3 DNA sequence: TGTGCCAGCAGCTTACAGCAGACTAGCGCCTCCGCGGGTTTT. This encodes CASSLQQTSASAGF.

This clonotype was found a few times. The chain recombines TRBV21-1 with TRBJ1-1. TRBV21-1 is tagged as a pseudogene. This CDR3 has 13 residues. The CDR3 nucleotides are TGTGCCAGCAGCAAAGCAGGGTTCACTGAAGCTTTCTTT. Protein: CASSKAGFTEAFF.

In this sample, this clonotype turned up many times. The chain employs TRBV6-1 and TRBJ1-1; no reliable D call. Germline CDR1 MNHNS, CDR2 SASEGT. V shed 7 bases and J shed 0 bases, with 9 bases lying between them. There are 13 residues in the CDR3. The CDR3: CASKILLNTEAFF. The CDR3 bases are TGTGCCAGCAAGATCCTACTGAACACTGAAGCTTTCTTT.

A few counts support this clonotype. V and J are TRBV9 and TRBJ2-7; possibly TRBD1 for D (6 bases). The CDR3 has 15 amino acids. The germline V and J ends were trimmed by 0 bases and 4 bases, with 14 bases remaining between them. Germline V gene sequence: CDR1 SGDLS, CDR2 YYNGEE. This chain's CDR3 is CASSVGNTGRYEQYF. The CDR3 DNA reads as TGTGCCAGCAGCGTAGGGAACACAGGGAGATACGAGCAGTACTTC. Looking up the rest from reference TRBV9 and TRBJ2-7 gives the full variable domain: DSGVTQTPKHLITATGQRVTLRCSPRSGDLSVYWYQQSLDQGLQFLIQYYNGEERAKGNILERFSAQQFPDLHSELNLSSLELGDSALYFCASSVGNTGRYEQYFGPGTRLTVT.

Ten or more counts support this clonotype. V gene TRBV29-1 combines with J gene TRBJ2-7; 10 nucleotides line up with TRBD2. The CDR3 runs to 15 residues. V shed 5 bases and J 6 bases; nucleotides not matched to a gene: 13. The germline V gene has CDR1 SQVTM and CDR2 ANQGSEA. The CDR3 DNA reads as TGCAGCGTTCGCCTGCCAGCGGGAGGGTATAGCGAGCAGTACTTC. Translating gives CSVRLPAGGYSEQYF.

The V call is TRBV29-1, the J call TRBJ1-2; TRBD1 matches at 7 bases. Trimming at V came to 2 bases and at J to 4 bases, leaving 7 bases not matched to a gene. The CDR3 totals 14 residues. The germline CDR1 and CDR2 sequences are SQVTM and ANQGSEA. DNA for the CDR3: TGCAGCGTTGAATTGACAGGGCTTGGCTATGGCTACACCTTC. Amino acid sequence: CSVELTGLGYGYTF.

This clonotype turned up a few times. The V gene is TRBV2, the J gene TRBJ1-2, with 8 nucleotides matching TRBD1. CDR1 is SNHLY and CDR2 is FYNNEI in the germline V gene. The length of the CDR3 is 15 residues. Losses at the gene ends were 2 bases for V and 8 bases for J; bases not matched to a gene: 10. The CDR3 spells CASSETGQGLGGYTF. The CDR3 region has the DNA TGTGCCAGCAGTGAAACAGGACAGGGATTGGGGGGCTACACCTTC.

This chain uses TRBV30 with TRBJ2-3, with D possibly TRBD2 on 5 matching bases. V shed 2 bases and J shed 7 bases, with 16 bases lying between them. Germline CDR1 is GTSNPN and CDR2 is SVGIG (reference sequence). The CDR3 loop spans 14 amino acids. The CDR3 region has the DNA TGTGCCTGGAGTACAAGTAGCGCCTCATATACGCAGTATTTT. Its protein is CAWSTSSASYTQYF.

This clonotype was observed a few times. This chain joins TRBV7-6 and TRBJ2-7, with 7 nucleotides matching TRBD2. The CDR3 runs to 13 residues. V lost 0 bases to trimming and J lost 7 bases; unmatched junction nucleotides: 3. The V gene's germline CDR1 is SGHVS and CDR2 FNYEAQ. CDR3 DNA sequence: TGTGCCAGCAGCTTAGCGTTCGGGGGGGAGCAGTACTTC. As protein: CASSLAFGGEQYF.

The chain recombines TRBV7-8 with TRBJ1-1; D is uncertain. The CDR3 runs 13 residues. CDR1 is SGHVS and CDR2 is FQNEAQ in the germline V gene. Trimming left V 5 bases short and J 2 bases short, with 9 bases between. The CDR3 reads CASSQTINTEAFF. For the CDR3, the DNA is TGTGCCAGCAGCCAAACGATAAACACTGAAGCTTTCTTT.